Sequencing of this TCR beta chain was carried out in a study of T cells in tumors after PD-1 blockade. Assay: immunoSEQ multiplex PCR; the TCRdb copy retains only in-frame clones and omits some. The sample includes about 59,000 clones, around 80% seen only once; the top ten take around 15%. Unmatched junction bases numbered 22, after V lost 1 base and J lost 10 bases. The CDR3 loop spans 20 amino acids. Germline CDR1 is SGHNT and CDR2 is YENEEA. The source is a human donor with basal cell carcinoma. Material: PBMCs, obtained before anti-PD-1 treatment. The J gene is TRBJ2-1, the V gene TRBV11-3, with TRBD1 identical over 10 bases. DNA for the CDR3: TGTGCCAGCAGCTTAGCGGAAATGGGTGTGTTGGGACAGGGGAAACGCGAGCAGTTCTTC. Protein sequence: CASSLAEMGVLGQGKREQFF.